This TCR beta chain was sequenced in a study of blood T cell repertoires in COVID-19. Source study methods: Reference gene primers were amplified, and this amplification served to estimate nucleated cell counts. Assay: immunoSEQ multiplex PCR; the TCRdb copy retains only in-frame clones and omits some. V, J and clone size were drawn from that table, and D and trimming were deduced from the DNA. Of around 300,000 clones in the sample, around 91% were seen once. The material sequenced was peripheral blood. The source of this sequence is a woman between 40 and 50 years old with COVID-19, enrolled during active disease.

CDR3 in amino acids: CASSFRQGGFNQPQHF. The DNA of the CDR3 is TGTGCCAGCAGTTTCCGACAGGGGGGCTTCAATCAGCCCCAGCATTTT. The chain couples TRBV28 to TRBJ1-5, with 9 positions matching TRBD1. The germline CDR1 and CDR2 sequences are MDHEN and SYDVKM. The CDR3 is 16 residues long. With 3 bases clipped from V and 3 bases from J, the junction kept 6 bases outside the gene matches.